A selection of T cell receptor beta chains follows, all from one sample in a study of CD8 T cells in Susac syndrome. TCRdb called the immunoSEQ multiplex PCR reads again in MiXCR, with one record for every CDR3 protein. The data show 130,000 or so distinct CDR3 sequences, roughly 80% seen once. What was sequenced was CD8+ T cells from PBMCs. Receptor source: a human donor with multiple sclerosis. Both conserved end residues are part of each CDR3. Each record gives: clone size, D gene, V gene, J gene, CDR3 protein, CDR3 DNA. A D gene is named only where the DNA matches it firmly. Expanded clones are given a class, and other clones once, few, many or no size at all.

abundance: .
d_gene: .
v_gene: TRBV7-9
j_gene: TRBJ2-7
CDR3aa: CASRPAGGDSYEQYF
CDR3nt: TGTGCCAGCAGACCCGCCGGCGGTGACTCCTACGAGCAGTACTTC

abundance: .
d_gene: .
v_gene: TRBV7-8
j_gene: TRBJ1-1
CDR3aa: CASSPVVGDMNTEAFF
CDR3nt: TGTGCCAGCAGCCCGGTAGTAGGGGACATGAACACTGAAGCTTTCTTT

abundance: few
d_gene: .
v_gene: TRBV9
j_gene: TRBJ1-1
CDR3aa: CASSVGRRGAEAFF
CDR3nt: TGTGCCAGCAGCGTAGGTCGGAGGGGAGCTGAAGCTTTCTTT

abundance: .
d_gene: TRBD2
v_gene: TRBV27
j_gene: TRBJ2-3
CDR3aa: CASSSRLAGEADTQYF
CDR3nt: TGTGCCAGCAGTTCCCGACTAGCGGGGGAGGCGGATACGCAGTATTTT

abundance: .
d_gene: TRBD1
v_gene: TRBV13
j_gene: TRBJ2-7
CDR3aa: CASSRQGDEQYF
CDR3nt: TGTGCCAGCAGCCGACAGGGGGACGAGCAGTACTTC

abundance: .
d_gene: .
v_gene: TRBV4-1
j_gene: TRBJ1-2
CDR3aa: CASSQDETAGYTF
CDR3nt: TGCGCCAGCAGCCAAGACGAAACGGCTGGCTACACCTTC

abundance: .
d_gene: TRBD1
v_gene: TRBV4-1
j_gene: TRBJ1-1
CDR3aa: CASSHHTPGQTNTEAFF
CDR3nt: TGCGCCAGCAGCCACCATACACCGGGACAGACGAACACTGAAGCTTTCTTT

abundance: once
d_gene: TRBD1
v_gene: TRBV30
j_gene: TRBJ2-7
CDR3aa: CAWDTTGAYEQYF
CDR3nt: TGTGCCTGGGATACGACAGGGGCCTACGAGCAGTACTTC

abundance: .
d_gene: .
v_gene: TRBV6-2/TRBV6-3
j_gene: TRBJ1-5
CDR3aa: CASGLVKGQPQHF
CDR3nt: TGTGCCAGCGGACTGGTGAAGGGTCAGCCCCAGCATTTT

abundance: .
d_gene: TRBD1
v_gene: TRBV7-6
j_gene: TRBJ2-4
CDR3aa: CASSLPGGKNIQYF
CDR3nt: TGTGCCAGCAGCTTACCAGGGGGCAAAAACATTCAGTACTTC

abundance: .
d_gene: TRBD1
v_gene: TRBV27
j_gene: TRBJ1-2
CDR3aa: CASRPGQGNRGYTF
CDR3nt: TGTGCCAGCAGACCGGGACAGGGAAATAGGGGCTACACCTTC

abundance: .
d_gene: .
v_gene: TRBV4-1
j_gene: TRBJ2-3
CDR3aa: CASSQALNGYGGGTDTQYF
CDR3nt: TGCGCCAGCAGCCAAGCCCTGAACGGATATGGTGGTGGTACAGATACGCAGTATTTT

abundance: .
d_gene: .
v_gene: TRBV27
j_gene: TRBJ1-5
CDR3aa: CASSLSRGWRSNQPQHF
CDR3nt: TGTGCCAGCAGTTTATCGCGGGGCTGGCGAAGCAATCAGCCCCAGCATTTT

abundance: .
d_gene: .
v_gene: TRBV6-5
j_gene: TRBJ1-1
CDR3aa: CASSYSGGNEAFF
CDR3nt: TGTGCCAGCAGTTACTCTGGCGGGAATGAAGCTTTCTTT

abundance: few
d_gene: TRBD1
v_gene: TRBV7-2
j_gene: TRBJ1-1
CDR3aa: CASSLNRQGNTEAFF
CDR3nt: TGTGCCAGCAGCTTAAACCGACAGGGGAACACTGAAGCTTTCTTT

abundance: .
d_gene: TRBD1
v_gene: TRBV2
j_gene: TRBJ1-2
CDR3aa: CASSEPRQGSSGTGYGYTF
CDR3nt: TGTGCCAGCAGTGAGCCCCGACAGGGTAGTTCGGGGACCGGCTATGGCTACACCTTC

abundance: .
d_gene: .
v_gene: TRBV7-9
j_gene: TRBJ1-5
CDR3aa: CASSLRGTENNQPQHF
CDR3nt: TGTGCCAGCAGCTTGAGGGGAACAGAAAACAATCAGCCCCAGCATTTT

abundance: .
d_gene: TRBD1
v_gene: TRBV19
j_gene: TRBJ1-4
CDR3aa: CAISEGDRKKLFF
CDR3nt: TGTGCCATTAGTGAAGGGGACAGGAAAAAACTGTTTTTT

abundance: .
d_gene: .
v_gene: TRBV19
j_gene: TRBJ2-1
CDR3aa: CASTPAASIFDEQFF
CDR3nt: TGTGCCAGTACCCCGGCGGCATCCATTTTCGATGAGCAGTTCTTC

abundance: .
d_gene: .
v_gene: TRBV7-8
j_gene: TRBJ2-1
CDR3aa: CASSSRPVSTYNEQFF
CDR3nt: TGTGCCAGCAGCTCCCGGCCAGTCTCAACCTACAATGAGCAGTTCTTC

abundance: .
d_gene: .
v_gene: TRBV27
j_gene: TRBJ1-3
CDR3aa: CASRSGGGLGNTIYF
CDR3nt: TGTGCCAGCAGATCCGGAGGCGGTTTGGGAAACACCATATATTTT

abundance: .
d_gene: .
v_gene: TRBV29-1
j_gene: TRBJ2-6
CDR3aa: CSVLAGANVLTF
CDR3nt: TGCAGCGTTTTGGCAGGGGCCAACGTCCTGACTTTC

abundance: .
d_gene: .
v_gene: TRBV9
j_gene: TRBJ1-1
CDR3aa: CASSGEDGRAFF
CDR3nt: TGTGCCAGCAGCGGCGAGGATGGGAGGGCTTTCTTT

abundance: .
d_gene: .
v_gene: TRBV4-1
j_gene: TRBJ2-1
CDR3aa: CASSQRGNEQFF
CDR3nt: TGCGCCAGCAGCCAACGGGGCAATGAGCAGTTCTTC

abundance: .
d_gene: .
v_gene: TRBV4-2
j_gene: TRBJ2-7
CDR3aa: CASSQDEAQGSYEQYF
CDR3nt: TGTGCCAGCAGCCAAGATGAGGCACAGGGATCCTACGAGCAGTACTTC

abundance: .
d_gene: .
v_gene: TRBV7-9
j_gene: TRBJ2-7
CDR3aa: CASSLSESSYEQYF
CDR3nt: TGTGCCAGCAGCTTATCGGAGAGCTCCTACGAGCAGTACTTC

abundance: .
d_gene: .
v_gene: TRBV29-1
j_gene: TRBJ1-1
CDR3aa: CSVAGTSLEAFF
CDR3nt: TGCAGCGTCGCCGGGACATCCCTTGAAGCTTTCTTT

abundance: .
d_gene: .
v_gene: TRBV7-2
j_gene: TRBJ2-7
CDR3aa: CASSLPEGRYEQYF
CDR3nt: TGTGCCAGCAGCTTACCCGAGGGACGCTACGAGCAGTACTTC

abundance: .
d_gene: TRBD2
v_gene: TRBV7-7
j_gene: TRBJ2-5
CDR3aa: CASSISGGAPQETQYF
CDR3nt: TGTGCTAGCAGCATTAGCGGGGGAGCGCCCCAAGAGACCCAGTACTTC

abundance: .
d_gene: .
v_gene: TRBV6-2/TRBV6-3
j_gene: TRBJ2-1
CDR3aa: CATMLERFGSDAFF
CDR3nt: TGTGCCACCATGCTAGAAAGGTTTGGATCAGACGCGTTCTTC

abundance: .
d_gene: TRBD1
v_gene: TRBV6-1
j_gene: TRBJ2-2
CDR3aa: CATPTGWDTGELFF
CDR3nt: TGTGCCACCCCGACAGGGTGGGACACCGGGGAGCTGTTTTTT

abundance: .
d_gene: .
v_gene: TRBV4-3
j_gene: TRBJ2-5
CDR3aa: CASSQYRYQETQYF
CDR3nt: TGCGCCAGCAGCCAGTATAGGTACCAAGAGACCCAGTACTTC

abundance: .
d_gene: TRBD2
v_gene: TRBV7-9
j_gene: TRBJ2-3
CDR3aa: CASSPPSGGDTDTQYF
CDR3nt: TGTGCCAGCAGCCCCCCGTCTGGGGGGGACACAGATACGCAGTATTTT

abundance: .
d_gene: .
v_gene: TRBV6-2/TRBV6-3
j_gene: TRBJ1-5
CDR3aa: CASSVQIRQPQHF
CDR3nt: TGTGCCAGCAGTGTGCAGATTAGGCAGCCCCAGCATTTT

abundance: few
d_gene: TRBD1
v_gene: TRBV6-5
j_gene: TRBJ2-5
CDR3aa: CASSYPDRVQETQYF
CDR3nt: TGTGCCAGCAGTTACCCGGACAGGGTCCAAGAGACCCAGTACTTC

abundance: .
d_gene: .
v_gene: TRBV5-1
j_gene: TRBJ2-7
CDR3aa: CASTRDGQSSYEQYF
CDR3nt: TGCGCCAGCACCAGGGACGGTCAAAGCTCCTACGAGCAGTACTTC

abundance: .
d_gene: TRBD1
v_gene: TRBV5-8
j_gene: TRBJ1-1
CDR3aa: CASSWQDRGNEAFF
CDR3nt: TGTGCCAGCAGCTGGCAGGACAGGGGCAACGAAGCTTTCTTT

abundance: .
d_gene: TRBD1
v_gene: TRBV20-1
j_gene: TRBJ1-2
CDR3aa: CIGQGGYGYTF
CDR3nt: TGCATTGGACAGGGAGGCTATGGCTACACCTTC

abundance: .
d_gene: .
v_gene: TRBV14
j_gene: TRBJ1-1
CDR3aa: CASSQGTWGAFF
CDR3nt: TGTGCCAGCAGCCAAGGGACCTGGGGAGCTTTCTTT

abundance: .
d_gene: .
v_gene: TRBV6-5
j_gene: TRBJ1-6
CDR3aa: CASSWGTVGNSPLHF
CDR3nt: TGTGCCAGCAGTTGGGGGACGGTGGGGAATTCACCCCTCCACTTT

abundance: .
d_gene: TRBD1
v_gene: TRBV7-9
j_gene: TRBJ1-1
CDR3aa: CASSATGEDTEAFF
CDR3nt: TGTGCCAGCAGCGCGACAGGGGAGGACACTGAAGCTTTCTTT

abundance: .
d_gene: .
v_gene: TRBV27
j_gene: TRBJ1-5
CDR3aa: CASSLGQINQPQHF
CDR3nt: TGTGCCAGCAGTTTAGGACAGATCAATCAGCCCCAGCATTTT

abundance: .
d_gene: .
v_gene: TRBV6-1
j_gene: TRBJ1-2
CDR3aa: CASSEGAWYGYTF
CDR3nt: TGTGCCAGCAGTGAAGGGGCCTGGTATGGCTACACCTTC

abundance: .
d_gene: .
v_gene: TRBV15
j_gene: TRBJ2-2
CDR3aa: CATSRPHLVDTVTGELFF
CDR3nt: TGTGCCACCAGCAGACCCCACCTGGTGGACACCGTCACCGGGGAGCTGTTTTTT

abundance: .
d_gene: TRBD1
v_gene: TRBV12-5
j_gene: TRBJ1-1
CDR3aa: CASGWTGGNTEAFF
CDR3nt: TGTGCTAGTGGTTGGACAGGAGGAAACACTGAAGCTTTCTTT